Below, 26 T cell receptor beta chains from the same sample are listed, as sequenced in a study of radiation and T cells in renal cell carcinoma. The sample's time point: blood 4 weeks post-SBRT, at nephrectomy. Treatment meaning: 15 Gy SBRT to primary tumor, nephrectomy 4 weeks later. TCRdb keeps only in-frame clones here, not all; method: immunoSEQ multiplex PCR. This table has 120,000 to 150,000 clones, 75% to 90% appearing once. This specimen consisted of blood, obtained from a patient whose treatment included radiotherapy and nephrectomy. These receptors came from a woman between 45 and 60 years old with renal cell carcinoma.

The rearrangement uses TRBV6-5 and TRBJ2-5; the D is unclear. V was clipped by 5 bases and J by 4 bases, with 11 bases between them. This CDR3 has 13 amino acids. Germline CDR1 reads MNHEY; CDR2 reads SVGAGI. Here the CDR3 reads CASSRGRPETQYF. In nucleotides, the CDR3 is TGTGCCAGCAGTCGTGGACGGCCAGAGACCCAGTACTTC.

The chain has TRBV4-3 and TRBJ1-4; 9 positions agree with TRBD1. CDR3 size: 15 residues. Germline lookup yields CDR1 LGHNA and CDR2 YSLEER. After removal of 3 bases from V and 5 bases from J, the junction contained 4 bases not matched to a gene. In DNA, the CDR3 is TGCGCCAGCAGCCAGGACAGGGGAGACAATGAAAAACTGTTTTTT. It encodes CASSQDRGDNEKLFF.

V gene TRBV4-3 combines with J gene TRBJ2-2; perhaps TRBD2 as D (6 bases). Germline V gene sequence: CDR1 LGHNA, CDR2 YSLEER. The CDR3 runs to 14 residues. With 3 bases removed from V and 4 bases from J, the gap between germline ends came to 9 bases. The CDR3 loop is CASSHLGGTGELFF. The DNA of the CDR3 is TGCGCCAGCAGCCACTTGGGAGGCACCGGGGAGCTGTTTTTT.

The gene calls are TRBV6-5 and TRBJ1-5; a weak D match, TRBD1 (5 bases). V was shortened by 4 bases and J by 4 bases, with 8 bases between the two germline ends. The CDR3 spans 13 residues. Germline V gene sequence: CDR1 MNHEY, CDR2 SVGAGI. CDR3 coding DNA: TGTGCCAGCAGTTTAGGGGCTAATCAGCCCCAGCATTTT. Translating gives CASSLGANQPQHF.

This sequence joins TRBV7-2 and TRBJ2-1; no reliable D call. The V gene lost 2 bases and the J gene lost 8 bases, with 16 bases spanning the gap. The CDR3 is made up of 15 amino acids. CDR1 and CDR2 (germline): SGHTA, FQGNSA. The CDR3 reads CASSLWANRNHEQFF. CDR3 in DNA: TGTGCCAGCAGCTTATGGGCTAATCGCAACCATGAGCAGTTCTTC.

This rearrangement joins TRBV6-1 to TRBJ1-4; D is perhaps TRBD1 (6 bases). V dropped 4 bases and J dropped 10 bases, with 16 bases sitting between them. CDR1 MNHNS and CDR2 SASEGT come from the germline V gene. CDR3 length: 14 amino acids. The CDR3 is CASSANRGEGKLFF. DNA of the CDR3: TGTGCCAGCAGTGCAAATAGGGGGGAGGGAAAACTGTTTTTT.

The chain combines TRBV5-4 with TRBJ2-6, with TRBD1 identical over 9 bases. The CDR3 consists of 18 residues. From germline, CDR1 is SGHNT and CDR2 YYREEE (reference sequence). The V segment lost 4 bases and the J segment 1 base; nucleotides outside the gene matches: 9. Here the CDR3 DNA reads TGTGCCAGCAGCGGGGGACAGGGACTCGTGTCTGGGGCCAACGTCCTGACTTTC. This encodes CASSGGQGLVSGANVLTF.

This chain connects TRBV6-5 to TRBJ2-7; D gene ambiguous. Deletions cut 6 bases from V and 7 bases from J, with 7 bases between. Germline V gene data show CDR1 as MNHEY and CDR2 as SVGAGI. This CDR3 contains 10 residues. CDR3 region: CASRGWEQYF. In DNA, the CDR3 is TGTGCCAGCAGAGGGTGGGAGCAGTACTTC.

This chain links TRBV28 with TRBJ2-7, with a tentative D call TRBD2 (5 bases). Trimming removed 10 bases from V and 2 bases from J, with 12 bases in between. The CDR3 has 12 amino acids. Germline loops: CDR1 MDHEN, CDR2 SYDVKM. CDR3 sequence reads: CATAMGAYEQYF. The CDR3 DNA is TGTGCCACAGCAATGGGAGCCTACGAGCAGTACTTC.

The V call is TRBV6-4, the J call TRBJ1-2; 7 bases agree with TRBD1. The germline V gene encodes CDR1 MRHNA and CDR2 SNTAGT. With V trimmed by 3 bases and J by 8 bases, 12 bases remained unmatched. The CDR3 is 15 residues long. The CDR3 region is CASSEVRQGGGGYTF. The DNA of the CDR3 is TGTGCCAGCAGTGAGGTCCGGCAGGGGGGTGGAGGCTACACCTTC.

The V gene is TRBV9, the J gene TRBJ2-1, with 7 bases identical to TRBD2. This CDR3 is built from 13 residues. The J segment lost 7 bases and the V segment lost 6 bases, leaving 7 bases of the junction unmatched. Germline V gene data show CDR1 as SGDLS and CDR2 as YYNGEE. CDR3 sequence (DNA): TGTGCCAGCAACGGAGGGAGGGTGAATGAGCAGTTCTTC. This codes for CASNGGRVNEQFF. Combining the CDR3 with reference TRBV9 and TRBJ2-1 gives the whole variable domain DSGVTQTPKHLITATGQRVTLRCSPRSGDLSVYWYQQSLDQGLQFLIQYYNGEERAKGNILERFSAQQFPDLHSELNLSSLELGDSALYFCASNGGRVNEQFFGPGTRLTVL.

CDR3 sequence (DNA): TGCGCCAGCAGCTCGGCGGTTCAAGAGACCCAGTACTTC. It yields the protein CASSSAVQETQYF. The chain links TRBV5-1 to TRBJ2-5; no firm D call. V lost 3 bases, J lost 2 bases, and 8 bases lay in between. From germline, CDR1 is SGHRS and CDR2 YFSETQ. The CDR3 runs to 13 residues.

The chain has TRBV7-2 and TRBJ2-7, with TRBD2 identical over 9 bases. The germline V gene encodes CDR1 SGHTA and CDR2 FQGNSA. This CDR3 comprises 15 residues. Trimming at V came to 0 bases and at J to 5 bases, leaving 5 bases not matched to a gene. This CDR3 reads CASSLARLAGNEQYF. CDR3 sequence (DNA): TGTGCCAGCAGCTTAGCGCGGCTAGCGGGAAACGAGCAGTACTTC. The full variable domain, rest sourced from reference TRBV7-2 and TRBJ2-7, is GAGVSQSPSNKVTEKGKDVELRCDPISGHTALYWYRQSLGQGLEFLIYFQGNSAPDKSGLPSDRFSAERTGGSVSTLTIQRTQQEDSAVYLCASSLARLAGNEQYFGPGTRLTVT.

This clone has just a few counts. The gene calls are TRBV5-1 and TRBJ2-1, with D perhaps matching TRBD2 (6 bases). The CDR3 is 14 amino acids. Germline V gene lookup returns CDR1 SGHRS and CDR2 YFSETQ. V lost 1 base, J lost 10 bases, and 15 bases lay in between. The CDR3, as DNA: TGCGCCAGCAGCTTGTTGGATTCGGCGGGAGAGCAGTTCTTC. Translating it yields CASSLLDSAGEQFF.

V gene TRBV20-1 combines with J gene TRBJ1-2; no clear D gene. V was pared by 6 bases and J by 8 bases, with 7 bases between. The CDR3 runs 9 residues. Germline CDR1 DFQATT, CDR2 SNEGSKA (reference sequence). The CDR3 sequence is CSAIGGYTF. The CDR3 coding sequence is TGCAGTGCGATCGGGGGCTACACCTTC.

CDR3 residues: CATARTYNEQFF. CDR3 nucleotides: TGTGCCACCGCGAGGACCTACAATGAGCAGTTCTTC. The chain links TRBV19 to TRBJ2-1, with D unclear. CDR1 and CDR2 from the germline V gene are LNHDA and SQIVND (reference sequence). The CDR3 covers 12 residues. The ends were cut back, 10 bases at V and 2 bases at J, with 9 bases in the middle. Complete variable domain (other parts from reference TRBV19 and TRBJ2-1): DGGITQSPKYLFRKEGQNVTLSCEQNLNHDAMYWYRQDPGQGLRLIYYSQIVNDFQKGDIAEGYSVSREKKESFPLTVTSAQKNPTAFYLCATARTYNEQFFGPGTRLTVL.

CDR3 sequence reads: CASSYYRVVSTDTQYF. The DNA for the CDR3 is TGTGCCAGCAGTTACTACCGGGTAGTTAGCACAGATACGCAGTATTTT. J is TRBJ2-3 and V is TRBV6-6; D is ambiguous. V lost 1 base to trimming and J lost 0 bases, with 11 bases between them. The germline gives CDR1 MNHNY, CDR2 SVGAGI (reference sequence). The CDR3 has 16 residues.

The chain links TRBV7-9 to TRBJ2-7; possibly TRBD1 or TRBD2 for D (5 bases each). This CDR3 contains 15 residues. V was clipped by 6 bases and J by 2 bases, with 17 bases between them. Germline V lookup: CDR1 SEHNR, CDR2 FQNEAQ (reference sequence). In DNA form, the CDR3 reads TGTGCCAGCAGTCCTCGGGGCAGGAATCCCTACGAGCAGTACTTC. It yields the protein CASSPRGRNPYEQYF. Full variable domain (rest looked up from reference TRBV7-9 and TRBJ2-7): DTGVSQNPRHKITKRGQNVTFRCDPISEHNRLYWYRQTLGQGPEFLTYFQNEAQLEKSRLLSDRFSAERPKGSFSTLEIQRTEQGDSAMYLCASSPRGRNPYEQYFGPGTRLTVT.

The chain employs TRBV6-5 and TRBJ2-5; 7 bases agree with TRBD1. Losses at the gene ends were 10 bases for V and 4 bases for J; bases not matched to a gene: 9. CDR3 length: 13 amino acids. Germline assignment: CDR1 MNHEY and CDR2 SVGAGI. CDR3 loop: CATRTGPSETQYF. CDR3 coding DNA: TGTGCCACTCGGACAGGCCCGTCAGAGACCCAGTACTTC.

V and J are TRBV4-1 and TRBJ2-1; 9 bases are a match to TRBD1. Trimming took 4 bases from V and 4 from J; bases not matched to a gene: 8. The CDR3 is made up of 16 amino acids. In germline, CDR1 is MGHRA, CDR2 YSYEKL. The CDR3 region has the DNA TGCGCCAGCAGCCCATATACGGGGACAGGGTACAATGAGCAGTTCTTC. Encoded protein: CASSPYTGTGYNEQFF.

This rearrangement joins TRBV6-8 to TRBJ1-3; weak D call: TRBD1 (5 bases). V dropped 4 bases and J dropped 0 bases, with 19 bases sitting between them. The germline CDR1 and CDR2 sequences are MNHGY and SAAAGT. The CDR3 is 18 amino acids. The CDR3 nucleotides read TGTGCCAGCAGTTTATCCGGGGGACGGAATTTCTCTGGAAACACCATATATTTT. Its protein is CASSLSGGRNFSGNTIYF.

The rearrangement uses TRBV2 and TRBJ1-4, with 7 bases matching TRBD1. CDR3 length: 15 amino acids. The germline CDR1 and CDR2 sequences are SNHLY and FYNNEI. V dropped 4 bases and J dropped 7; count of bases not matched to a gene: 9. CDR3 residues: CASSGPQGRVEKLFF. The CDR3 region has the DNA TGTGCCAGCAGTGGACCACAGGGGCGAGTTGAAAAACTGTTTTTT. The full variable domain, its missing parts supplied by reference TRBV2 and TRBJ1-4, is EPEVTQTPSHQVTQMGQEVILRCVPISNHLYFYWYRQILGQKVEFLVSFYNNEISEKSEIFDDQFSVERPDGSNFTLKIRSTKLEDSAMYFCASSGPQGRVEKLFFGSGTQLSVL.

The chain combines TRBV9 with TRBJ2-2; the D is unclear. This CDR3 has 15 residues. CDR1 is SGDLS, CDR2 YYNGEE, per germline. Trimming removed 2 bases at V and 1 base at J, with 9 bases between. CDR3 protein: CASSVMSVNTGELFF. As DNA, the CDR3 is TGTGCCAGCAGCGTTATGAGTGTGAACACCGGGGAGCTGTTTTTT.

The chain is built from TRBV5-4 and TRBJ1-1, with 9 positions matching TRBD1. V shed 3 bases and J 5 bases; nucleotides not matched to a gene: 5. From germline, CDR1 is SGHNT and CDR2 YYREEE (reference sequence). The CDR3 sequence is 14 residues long. The CDR3 protein is CASSYGQGHTEAFF. The DNA for the CDR3 is TGTGCCAGCAGCTACGGACAGGGGCATACTGAAGCTTTCTTT.

The table lists this clone with a count of one. The chain employs TRBV9 and TRBJ1-5, with 12 bases lining up with TRBD1. This CDR3 has 17 residues. Trimming at V came to 3 bases and at J to 2 bases, leaving 6 bases not matched to a gene. Germline lookup yields CDR1 SGDLS and CDR2 YYNGEE. This chain's CDR3 is CASSGGQGADGNQPQHF. The DNA of the CDR3 is TGTGCCAGCAGCGGGGGACAGGGGGCCGATGGCAATCAGCCCCAGCATTTT.

The chain joins TRBV19 to TRBJ2-3; 7 nucleotides match TRBD1. CDR1 and CDR2 from the germline V gene are LNHDA and SQIVND (reference sequence). This CDR3 region has 14 residues. V gave up 3 bases and J gave up 2 bases; unmatched junction bases: 2. The DNA for the CDR3 is TGTGCCAGTAGTATGAGGGGGCTCACAGATACGCAGTATTTT. It encodes CASSMRGLTDTQYF.